This T cell receptor (beta chain) was observed in a study of cytomegalovirus exposure and HLA in healthy donors. Study overall: One earlier analysis, a look at approximately 190 million T cells, found roughly 110 million unique TCR beta sequences.

The germline V and J ends were trimmed by 4 bases and 7 bases, with 13 bases remaining between them. CDR1 is LGHNT, CDR2 FRNRAP, per germline. CDR3 length: 13 amino acids. It was with 60 Vbeta and 13 Jbeta primers that the PCR ran. The repertoire was sequenced with immunoSEQ multiplex PCR; TCRdb's copy has only in-frame clones and lacks some. The sample holds roughly 120,000 clones, roughly 77% seen once. This receptor was identified in a man aged 50 to 59 in good health and CMV-seropositive. The rearrangement links TRBV12-5 to TRBJ1-1, with D unclear. The material sequenced was PBMCs. In nucleotides, the CDR3 is TGTGCTAGTGGTTCCAGGCCCAACGGTGAAGCTTTCTTT. Protein: CASGSRPNGEAFF.